This T cell receptor beta chain was captured in a study of T cell changes during pregnancy in multiple sclerosis. Data came from immunoSEQ multiplex PCR; TCRdb stores just in-frame clones and leaves some out. The data hold around 100,000 clones, with over 80% observed a single time. This CDR3 has 11 amino acids. Germline V lookup: CDR1 LNHDA, CDR2 SQIVND (reference sequence). J gave up 5 bases and V 9 bases, and 2 bases lay outside the gene matches. The specimen was peripheral blood, collected after pregnancy. The chain recombines TRBV19 with TRBJ1-2; TRBD1 matches 8 bases. The origin of this receptor is a female donor with multiple sclerosis, enrolled in a pregnancy study. The chain's CDR3 is CASGQGYGYTF. The CDR3 DNA reads as TGTGCCAGCGGACAGGGTTATGGCTACACCTTC. Based on the CDR3 plus reference TRBV19 and TRBJ1-2, the full variable domain is DGGITQSPKYLFRKEGQNVTLSCEQNLNHDAMYWYRQDPGQGLRLIYYSQIVNDFQKGDIAEGYSVSREKKESFPLTVTSAQKNPTAFYLCASGQGYGYTFGSGTRLTVV.